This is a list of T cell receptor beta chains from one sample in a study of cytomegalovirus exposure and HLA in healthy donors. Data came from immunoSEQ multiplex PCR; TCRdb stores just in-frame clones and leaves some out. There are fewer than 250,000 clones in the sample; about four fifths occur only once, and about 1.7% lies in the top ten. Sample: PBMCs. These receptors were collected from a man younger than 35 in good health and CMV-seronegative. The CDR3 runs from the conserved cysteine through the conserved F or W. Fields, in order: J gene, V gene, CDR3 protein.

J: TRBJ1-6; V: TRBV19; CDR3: CASSMSGSNSPLHF
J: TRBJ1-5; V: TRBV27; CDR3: CASTRDRYSNQPQHF
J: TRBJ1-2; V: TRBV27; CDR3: CASSGQGGDGYTF
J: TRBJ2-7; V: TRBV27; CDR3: CASSWTGPYEQYF
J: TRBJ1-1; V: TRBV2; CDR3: CASSQLTGDTEAFF
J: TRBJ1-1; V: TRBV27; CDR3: CASSLTGGTEAFF
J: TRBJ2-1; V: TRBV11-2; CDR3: CASSLPAGGPGSEQFF
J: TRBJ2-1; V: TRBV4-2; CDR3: CASSQDSASGSNEQFF
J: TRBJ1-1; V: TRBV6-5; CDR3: CASSTGMNTEAFF
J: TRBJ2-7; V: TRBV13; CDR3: CASQNRDRGPYEQYF
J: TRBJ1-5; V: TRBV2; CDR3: CASGGQANQPQHF
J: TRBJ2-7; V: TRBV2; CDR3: CATSRDTSSYEQYF
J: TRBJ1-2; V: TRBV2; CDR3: CASKTQGDIDGYTF
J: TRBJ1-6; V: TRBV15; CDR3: CATQKIDRVDSPLHF
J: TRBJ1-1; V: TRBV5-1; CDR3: CASSFASNTEAFF
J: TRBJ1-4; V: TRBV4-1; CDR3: CASSQEGDRVNEKLFF
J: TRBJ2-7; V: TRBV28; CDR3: CASSLSRLAGGWAYEQYF
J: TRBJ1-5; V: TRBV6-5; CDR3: CASSETANQPQHF
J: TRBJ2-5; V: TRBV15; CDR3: CATSRDYNSETQYF
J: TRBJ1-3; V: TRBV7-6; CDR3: CASSPGGAGNTIYF
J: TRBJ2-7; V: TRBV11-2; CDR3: CASSLVRDYEQYF
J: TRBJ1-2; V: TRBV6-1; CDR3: CASSERTAQLSYGYTF
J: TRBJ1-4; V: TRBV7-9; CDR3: CSSNPSRLFF
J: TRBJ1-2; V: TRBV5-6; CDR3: CASNLMGGQGGYYGYTF
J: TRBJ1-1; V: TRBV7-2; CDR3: CASSLALAGNTEAFF
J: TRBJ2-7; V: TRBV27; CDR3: CASRYRTSGAYEQYF
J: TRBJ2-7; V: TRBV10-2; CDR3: CASSRTGKFDEQYF
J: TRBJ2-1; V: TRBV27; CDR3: CASSPLPDSGSNEQFF
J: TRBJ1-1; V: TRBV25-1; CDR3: CASRASQNTEAFF
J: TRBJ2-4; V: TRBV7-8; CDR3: CASSLGGIGTKNIQYF
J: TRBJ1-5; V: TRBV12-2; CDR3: CASRSLKGAQSQPQHF
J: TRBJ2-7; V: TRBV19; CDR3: CASSPVDRGRGIAYEQYF
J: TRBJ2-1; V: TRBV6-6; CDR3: CASSPGTGANNEQFF
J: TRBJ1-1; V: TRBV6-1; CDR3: CASSQQGSNTEAFF
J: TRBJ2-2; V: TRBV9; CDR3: CASSKEPKGDRRTGELFF
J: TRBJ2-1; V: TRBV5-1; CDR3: CASSLLEPLEQFF
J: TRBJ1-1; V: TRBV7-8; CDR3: CASSLTGGTEAFF
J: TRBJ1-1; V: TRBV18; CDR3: CASSPWTGENTEAFF
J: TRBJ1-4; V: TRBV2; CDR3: CASSVLSNEKLFF
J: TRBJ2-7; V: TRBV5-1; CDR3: CASSYTAGVSYEQYF
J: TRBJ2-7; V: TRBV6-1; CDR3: CASSEYSGGGYEQYF
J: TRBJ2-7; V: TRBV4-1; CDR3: CASSQIGTAWGDEQYF
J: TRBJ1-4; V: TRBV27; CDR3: CASSSAMGTGSNEKLFF
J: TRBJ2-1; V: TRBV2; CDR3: CASSGGQGSYNEQFF
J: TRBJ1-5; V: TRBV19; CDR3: CASSGQLYSNQPQHF
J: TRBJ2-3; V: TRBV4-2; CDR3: CASSQDGWTLQRADTQYF
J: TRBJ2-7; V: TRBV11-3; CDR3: CASSPSGRGADEQYF
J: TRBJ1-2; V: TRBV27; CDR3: CASSFNRGLGYTF
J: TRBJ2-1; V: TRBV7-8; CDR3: CASSPNPQRRGRWQFF
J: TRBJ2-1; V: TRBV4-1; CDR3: CASSQTSGGAYEQFF
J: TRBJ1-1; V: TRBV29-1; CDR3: CSVGGHQNTEAFF
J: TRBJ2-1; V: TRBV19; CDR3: CASSMRRAGGRNEQFF